Listed here are 23 T cell receptor beta chains from one sample, sequenced in a study of Ad26.COV2.S vaccination and SARS-CoV-2 variants. Sequencing was performed with immunoSEQ multiplex PCR; in TCRdb, only in-frame clones are kept and a portion is missing. Of about 350,000 clones in the sample, about 87% were seen once. Noted treatment: approximately 18 received Ad26.COV2.S at low or high dose, single or two shots; about 5 received placebo; per-sample allocation not given. Collection of the samples took place on day 63 after the first injection of vaccine or placebo. The sequencing used peripheral blood, collected in a trial of Ad26.COV2.S vaccine versus placebo. Every receptor here comes from a person between 18 and 60 years old who received the Ad26.COV2.S COVID-19 vaccine or a placebo.

J is TRBJ2-7 and V is TRBV7-3, with a weak D call TRBD1 (5 bases). The V end lost 0 bases, the J end lost 6 bases, and 12 bases lay between the germline ends. Germline-derived CDR1 and CDR2 are SGHTA and FQGTGA. The CDR3 sequence is 14 residues long. The CDR3 is CASSLTSRAGEQYF. DNA of the CDR3: TGTGCCAGCAGCTTAACGTCCAGGGCCGGCGAGCAGTACTTC.

This chain connects TRBV15 to TRBJ2-2; TRBD2 agrees at 7 bases. The germline gives CDR1 LNHNV, CDR2 YYDKDF (reference sequence). Trimming cost V 1 base and J 3 bases; bases outside gene matches: 11. This CDR3 contains 18 residues. The CDR3 DNA reads as TGTGCCACCAGCAGAGCCAGCGGGGACTGGCGTCACACCGGGGAGCTGTTTTTT. Protein product: CATSRASGDWRHTGELFF.

The gene calls are TRBV7-2 and TRBJ2-7, with a tentative D call TRBD1 (6 bases). Germline CDR1 reads SGHTA; CDR2 reads FQGNSA. V shed 5 bases and J shed 2 bases, with 19 bases lying between them. This CDR3 is built from 16 residues. CDR3 coding DNA: TGTGCCAGCAGCCAGGACAGCGGACGGAGAACCTACGAGCAGTACTTC. Translation gives CASSQDSGRRTYEQYF.

The chain has TRBV4-3 and TRBJ1-5; weak D call: TRBD1 (6 bases). From germline, CDR1 is LGHNA and CDR2 YSLEER. The CDR3 covers 17 residues. The V and J ends lost 0 bases and 5 bases respectively, with 17 bases between them. CDR3 loop: CASSQDPAPNRDQPQHF. CDR3 DNA: TGCGCCAGCAGCCAAGATCCCGCACCTAACAGGGATCAGCCCCAGCATTTT.

The chain has TRBV29-1 and TRBJ1-1; D not certain. V lost 3 bases to trimming and J lost 3 bases, with 5 bases between them. CDR3 length: 11 amino acids. Germline V lookup: CDR1 SQVTM, CDR2 ANQGSEA. The CDR3 DNA is TGCAGCGTTGATGGGGACACTGAAGCTTTCTTT. Protein: CSVDGDTEAFF.

This chain connects TRBV9 to TRBJ2-3; no definite D call. With 3 bases removed from V and 0 bases from J, the gap between germline ends came to 11 bases. Germline lookup yields CDR1 SGDLS and CDR2 YYNGEE. CDR3 size: 15 residues. This chain's CDR3 is CASSEAGTSTDTQYF. The CDR3, as DNA: TGTGCCAGCAGCGAGGCCGGAACTAGCACAGATACGCAGTATTTT.

The chain combines TRBV9 with TRBJ1-3, with TRBD1 matching 8 bases. V lost 0 bases and J lost 3; bases outside the gene matches: 5. The CDR3 spans 16 residues. Germline CDR1 SGDLS, CDR2 YYNGEE. The CDR3 is CASSVEADRVGNTIYF. The CDR3 bases are TGTGCCAGCAGCGTAGAGGCGGACAGGGTTGGAAACACCATATATTTT.

The chain has TRBV29-1 and TRBJ2-5; D remains unclear. Germline CDR1 and CDR2: SQVTM and ANQGSEA. Trimming shortened V by 8 bases and J by 7 bases, and 20 bases separated the two germline ends. The CDR3 runs 13 residues. CDR3 coding DNA: TGCAGCTTCCGTGAGGTCTCCCCGGGGACCCAGTACTTC. Translated, it gives CSFREVSPGTQYF.

J is TRBJ2-4 and V is TRBV28; TRBD2 is a possible D gene (6 bases). The germline CDR1 and CDR2 sequences are MDHEN and SYDVKM. The CDR3 length is 14 residues. Deletions cut 7 bases from V and 0 bases from J, with 10 bases between. The CDR3 spells CASTQGLAKNIQYF. The CDR3 nucleotides are TGTGCCAGCACCCAGGGACTAGCCAAAAACATTCAGTACTTC.

This chain uses TRBV2 with TRBJ1-4; 8 nucleotides line up with TRBD1. Germline V CDR1 and CDR2: SNHLY, FYNNEI. Trimming at V came to 11 bases and at J to 7 bases, leaving 18 bases not matched to a gene. The CDR3 runs 16 residues. The CDR3 DNA reads TGTGCCGCACAGGGGGAATTGGGCCCAATAGGTGAAAAACTGTTTTTT. This encodes CAAQGELGPIGEKLFF.

The chain links TRBV11-2 to TRBJ1-1; D is undetermined. The CDR3 consists of 12 residues. Trimming removed 1 base from V and 4 bases from J, with 4 bases in between. The germline V gene encodes CDR1 SGHAT and CDR2 FQNNGV. The CDR3 reads CASSLVSTEAFF. The CDR3 DNA reads TGTGCCAGCAGCTTAGTGAGCACTGAAGCTTTCTTT.

This sequence joins TRBV5-1 and TRBJ1-2, with 9 bases lining up with TRBD1. From germline, CDR1 is SGHRS and CDR2 YFSETQ. The J segment lost 3 bases and the V segment lost 4 bases, leaving 7 bases of the junction unmatched. The CDR3 covers 15 residues. The CDR3 DNA is TGCGCCAGCAGCGAGGGACAGGGTGTCCACTATGGCTACACCTTC. Translating it yields CASSEGQGVHYGYTF.

The chain's CDR3 is CASSVGVESSYNEQFF. The DNA of the CDR3 is TGTGCCAGCAGCGTAGGGGTCGAGAGCTCCTACAATGAGCAGTTCTTC. The J gene is TRBJ2-1, the V gene TRBV9; D call uncertain. Germline CDR1 SGDLS, CDR2 YYNGEE. The V gene lost 0 bases and the J gene lost 0 bases, with 10 bases spanning the gap. CDR3 size: 16 residues.

This clone is a singleton in its sample. The chain carries TRBV18 and TRBJ1-2, with 10 bases matching TRBD1. Trimming at V came to 3 bases and at J to 8 bases, leaving 9 bases not matched to a gene. CDR3 length: 15 amino acids. The germline V gene has CDR1 KGHSH and CDR2 LQKENI. This CDR3 is CASSPPGQGLLGYTF. The CDR3 nucleotides read TGTGCCAGCTCACCCCCGGGACAGGGGTTGTTGGGCTACACCTTC.

The chain is built from TRBV30 and TRBJ1-2, with D tentatively TRBD1 (5 bases). This CDR3 spans 12 amino acids. From germline, CDR1 is GTSNPN and CDR2 SVGIG (reference sequence). Between the trimmed V and J ends, which lost 5 bases and 1 base, there was a span of 8 bases. The chain's CDR3 is CAWGGNNYGYTF. The CDR3 DNA is TGTGCCTGGGGGGGTAATAACTATGGCTACACCTTC.

This chain uses TRBV28 with TRBJ2-7, with 11 bases that match TRBD2. CDR1 MDHEN and CDR2 SYDVKM come from the germline V gene. The CDR3 consists of 16 residues. With V trimmed by 4 bases and J by 4 bases, 9 bases remained unmatched. The CDR3 sequence: CASSSIRTSGRYEQYF. CDR3 nucleotides: TGTGCCAGCAGTTCGATAAGGACTAGCGGGCGGTACGAGCAGTACTTC.

This rearrangement joins TRBV28 to TRBJ2-5; D may match TRBD1 or TRBD2 (5 bases each). CDR3 length: 15 amino acids. CDR1 is MDHEN and CDR2 is SYDVKM in the germline V gene. Between the trimmed V and J ends, which lost 5 bases and 5 bases, there was a span of 18 bases. CDR3 coding DNA: TGTGCCAGCAGTACCCGGGACCCCGCACGGGAGACCCAGTACTTC. This sequence encodes CASSTRDPARETQYF.

This sequence joins TRBV5-8 and TRBJ2-2; D gene uncertain. Germline V gives CDR1 SGHTS, CDR2 YDEGEE. This CDR3 comprises 13 residues. With 2 bases removed from V and 5 bases from J, the gap between germline ends came to 7 bases. The DNA of the CDR3 is TGTGCCAGCAGCTTCGGACGAACCGGGGAGCTGTTTTTT. The encoded protein is CASSFGRTGELFF.

The sample holds one count of this clone. The V and J genes are TRBV27 and TRBJ1-6; TRBD1 might be the D (5 bases). Per the germline V gene, CDR1 is MNHEY and CDR2 is SMNVEV (reference sequence). CDR3 length: 14 residues. Trimming took 3 bases from V and 7 from J, leaving 10 bases between them. DNA for the CDR3: TGTGCCAGCAGTTTCGCAGGGAAGAATTCACCCCTCCACTTT. Amino acid sequence: CASSFAGKNSPLHF.

The chain carries TRBV29-1 and TRBJ2-3; TRBD2 matches 11 bases. The CDR3 loop spans 14 amino acids. J was trimmed by 5 bases and V by 5 bases; bases with no gene match: 6. Germline V gene data show CDR1 as SQVTM and CDR2 as ANQGSEA. The CDR3 DNA sequence: TGCAGCGTTCCCACTAGCGGGAGTATAGATACGCAGTATTTT. Translation: CSVPTSGSIDTQYF.

The DNA for the CDR3 is TGTGCCAGCAGTGAACGGCGGGAGACCCAGTACTTC. Protein product: CASSERRETQYF. The rearrangement links TRBV25-1 to TRBJ2-5; D is undetermined. The CDR3 loop spans 12 amino acids. Per germline, CDR1 MGHDK and CDR2 SYGVNS. Between the trimmed V and J ends, which lost 2 bases and 5 bases, there was a span of 6 bases.

J is TRBJ2-2 and V is TRBV5-1; unclear D gene. Trimming cost V 4 bases and J 2 bases, with 15 bases left between them. CDR1 and CDR2 from the germline V gene are SGHRS and YFSETQ. The CDR3 totals 16 residues. The CDR3 sequence is CASSPGFTFNTGELFF. CDR3 DNA sequence: TGCGCCAGCAGCCCCGGATTCACCTTCAACACCGGGGAGCTGTTTTTT.

This sequence joins TRBV10-3 and TRBJ2-1; D is undetermined. Germline CDR1 ENHRY, CDR2 SYGVKD. The CDR3 has 13 amino acids. V lost 7 bases to trimming and J lost 10 bases, with 17 bases between them. The CDR3 nucleotides are TGTGCCATCACAAGACCCCCTAGTTCGGAGCAGTTCTTC. Translated: CAITRPPSSEQFF.